The rows below give T cell receptor beta chains drawn from one sample of a study of brain T cells in children with intractable seizures. Repertoires were generated with immunoSEQ multiplex PCR, while TCRdb's copy carries only in-frame clones and drops some. The table records under 150,000 clones, roughly 94% of them present only once. The input for sequencing was peripheral blood, taken at surgery. Every receptor here comes from a boy under two years old with hemimegalencephaly and intractable seizures. CDR3s include the opening cysteine and the closing phenylalanine or tryptophan. D genes are given only for firm matches. Only some rows state a clone size, as once, few, many or a class for expanded clones.

-,-,TRBJ2-2,TRBV2,TGTGCCAGCAGCCCTAGGGATACCGGGGAGCTGTTTTTT,CASSPRDTGELFF
TRBD1,-,TRBJ2-7,TRBV7-2,TGTGCCAGCAGCCTGGACAGGGGCTACGAGCAGTACTTC,CASSLDRGYEQYF
-,once,TRBJ2-7,TRBV28,TGTGCCAGCAGTTTAAGCGTCGTCGGGGGCTACGAGCAGTACTTC,CASSLSVVGGYEQYF
-,-,TRBJ2-5,TRBV5-4,TGTGCCAGCGCCCGTGACCTACTAGACGGGAGAGAGACCCAGTACTTC,CASARDLLDGRETQYF
TRBD2,-,TRBJ2-1,TRBV10-3,TGTGCCATCAGTGAGTCGACTAGCGGGAGAACCAATGAGCAGTTCTTC,CAISESTSGRTNEQFF
TRBD1,-,TRBJ1-1,TRBV11-3,TGTGCCAGCAGGGACAGGGGAGTGGGGAACACTGAAGCTTTCTTT,CASRDRGVGNTEAFF
TRBD2,-,TRBJ2-1,TRBV6-6,TGTGCCAGCAGTTACTGGCGGGGGAGCTCCTACAATGAGCAGTTCTTC,CASSYWRGSSYNEQFF
TRBD2,-,TRBJ2-3,TRBV5-4,TGTGCCAGCAGCACCGGGGGGCGGGAGGCGGAGTATTTT,CASSTGGREAEYF
TRBD1,once,TRBJ1-4,TRBV6-2/TRBV6-3,TGTGCCAGCAGCCCCCAAACCGGGACAGGGGACGAAAAACTGTTTTTT,CASSPQTGTGDEKLFF
-,-,TRBJ1-1,TRBV5-4,TGTGCCAGCCGGAGGGGACCGTTTAACACTGAAGCTTTCTTT,CASRRGPFNTEAFF
-,-,TRBJ2-1,TRBV28,TGTGCCAGCAGTTTATCCGAGGGGAGAGGCAATGGTGAGCAGTTCTTC,CASSLSEGRGNGEQFF
TRBD1,-,TRBJ1-2,TRBV5-1,TGCGCCAGCAGCTTGGGACAGGGCGTTTATGGCTACACCTTC,CASSLGQGVYGYTF
TRBD1,-,TRBJ2-5,TRBV5-1,TGCGCCAGCAGCGGCGCCGGGACAGGGGAAGAGACCCAGTACTTC,CASSGAGTGEETQYF
TRBD2,-,TRBJ2-5,TRBV25-1,TGTGCCAGCAGCCCCCCCTGGGCGGGAGAACTACGGGGGACCCAGTACTTC,CASSPPWAGELRGTQYF
TRBD2,-,TRBJ2-1,TRBV5-1,TGCGCCAGCAGCCCCGGGACTAGCGCCCTAAATGAGCAGTTCTTC,CASSPGTSALNEQFF
TRBD1,-,TRBJ1-6,TRBV6-1,TGTGCCAGCAGTGAAAACCCCCCGGGACAGGTGGAATCACCCCTCCACTTT,CASSENPPGQVESPLHF
-,-,TRBJ1-1,TRBV2,TGTGCCAGCACCCGACTGGGAGGGAACACTGAAGCTTTCTTT,CASTRLGGNTEAFF
-,-,TRBJ1-2,TRBV14,TGTGCCAGCAGCCTCGGAGAGGGCCGACCCGCCTATGGCTACACCTTC,CASSLGEGRPAYGYTF
-,-,TRBJ1-4,TRBV3-1/TRBV3-2,TGTGCCAGCAGCCAAGAAGGGGCAGGGAGGGTTAGGGGAAAACTGTTTTTT,CASSQEGAGRVRGKLFF
TRBD1,-,TRBJ1-3,TRBV19,TGTGCCAGTAGTACTTTACCCGGGACAGCTTCAATCACCATATATTTT,CASSTLPGTASITIYF
-,few,TRBJ2-7,TRBV6-5,TGTGCCGCAGCGCCAAGGGTTCCCCATTACGAGCAGTACTTC,CAAAPRVPHYEQYF
TRBD1,-,TRBJ1-1,TRBV5-1,TGCGCCAGCAGCTTGACGACAGGGAATGCTGAAGCTTTCTTT,CASSLTTGNAEAFF
-,-,TRBJ1-3,TRBV19,TGTGCCAGTAGTCTCAGCGCCGGGCCCGGGAGTGGCACCATATATTTT,CASSLSAGPGSGTIYF
-,-,TRBJ2-1,TRBV14,TGTGCCAGCAGCCACCCCGGAGGCTGGCGGAGCTACAATGAGCAGTTCTTC,CASSHPGGWRSYNEQFF
TRBD1,-,TRBJ2-1,TRBV9,TGTGCCAGCAGCGTACGGACAGGGTCCTACAATGAGCAGTTCTTC,CASSVRTGSYNEQFF
-,few,TRBJ1-1,TRBV27,TGTGCCAGCAGCCCACACGGAAACACTGAAGCTTTCTTT,CASSPHGNTEAFF
TRBD2,-,TRBJ2-3,TRBV24-1,TGTGCCACCAGTGCCCCGGGACTAGCGTTCTCTGATACGCAGTATTTT,CATSAPGLAFSDTQYF
-,-,TRBJ1-4,TRBV5-6,TGTGCCAGCCTACCCCGGGCCAGGGGTAATGAAAAACTGTTTTTT,CASLPRARGNEKLFF
TRBD2,-,TRBJ2-4,TRBV3-1/TRBV3-2,TGTGCCAGCAGCCAAGGGGGACTAGCGGACTCCAAAAACATTCAGTACTTC,CASSQGGLADSKNIQYF
-,-,TRBJ2-5,TRBV29-1,TGCAGCGTTGACATATTGGAGGAGACCCAGTACTTC,CSVDILEETQYF
-,-,TRBJ1-2,TRBV25-1,TGTGCCAGCAGTGACCCTCGGGACGGCTTAGGTGGCTACACCTTC,CASSDPRDGLGGYTF
-,-,TRBJ2-1,TRBV4-3,TGCGCCAGCAGCCAGGCAAGCCGTTACAATGAGCAGTTCTTC,CASSQASRYNEQFF
TRBD1,-,TRBJ1-1,TRBV10-3,TGTGCCATCAGGCCGGGACAGGGGCCGGGCACTGAAGCTTTCTTT,CAIRPGQGPGTEAFF
-,-,TRBJ1-5,TRBV7-8,TGTGCCAGCAGCTTAGGTCGGACAGATAGCAATCAGCCCCAGCATTTT,CASSLGRTDSNQPQHF
TRBD2,-,TRBJ2-2,TRBV12-5,TGTGCTAGTGGGCTAGCGGGAGGGGCGAACACCGGGGAGCTGTTTTTT,CASGLAGGANTGELFF
-,-,TRBJ1-3,TRBV9,TGTGCCAGCAGCCCAGGAGTTGGCACCATATATTTT,CASSPGVGTIYF
-,-,TRBJ1-5,TRBV5-8,TGTGCCAGCAGCTCCGGGGGGCAATACCAGCATTTT,CASSSGGQYQHF
TRBD2,-,TRBJ2-2,TRBV7-3,TGTGCCAGCAGCTGGCGCCTAGCGGGAGGCCCCGGGGAGCTGTTTTTT,CASSWRLAGGPGELFF
TRBD2,-,TRBJ2-2,TRBV29-1,TGCAGCGTTGAAGACGGGGAGAGGGAGGGGACCGGGGAGCTGTTTTTT,CSVEDGEREGTGELFF
-,-,TRBJ1-6,TRBV5-6,TGTGCCAGCAGCTGGGGACACTCACATTCACCCCTCCACTTT,CASSWGHSHSPLHF
-,-,TRBJ1-1,TRBV9,TGTGCCAGCAGCGTACAGGCCGTGGGCACTGAAGCTTTCTTT,CASSVQAVGTEAFF
TRBD2,-,TRBJ2-2,TRBV4-2,TGTGCCAGCAGCCAAGATGGGCGAGCGGGAGGGATGTCCACCGGGGAGCTGTTTTTT,CASSQDGRAGGMSTGELFF
TRBD1,-,TRBJ2-5,TRBV12-5,TGTGCTAGTGGTTTGGTAATCACGGGACAGGGTTTTTTCGAGACCCAGTACTTC,CASGLVITGQGFFETQYF
-,-,TRBJ2-7,TRBV11-3,TGTGCCAGCGCAGGGCATGGGGAGCAGTACTTC,CASAGHGEQYF
-,once,TRBJ1-6,TRBV2,TGTGCCAGCAGTTCTGACAGGCCCTATAATTCACCCCTCCACTTT,CASSSDRPYNSPLHF
TRBD1,-,TRBJ1-2,TRBV7-2,TGTGCCAGCAGCTACCGGGACAGGGGGAGTAATGGCTACACCTTC,CASSYRDRGSNGYTF
-,-,TRBJ1-3,TRBV5-8,TGTGCCAGCAGCCCATGGACCGGAAACACCATATATTTT,CASSPWTGNTIYF
TRBD1,-,TRBJ2-5,TRBV24-1,TGTGCCACCAGTAAGGAGGGGAAGGCAGGGGGCACTGGAGAGACCCAGTACTTC,CATSKEGKAGGTGETQYF
TRBD2,-,TRBJ2-1,TRBV5-1,TGCGCCAGCAGCCCTTTCGGGGGGAGCTACAATGAGCAGTTCTTC,CASSPFGGSYNEQFF
-,-,TRBJ2-5,TRBV2,TGTGCCAGCAGTGACCAGGAGATATCGGAGACCCAGTACTTC,CASSDQEISETQYF
TRBD1,-,TRBJ2-7,TRBV23-1,TGCGCCAGCAGTCAAATTGGACAGGGGGAAGGCTACGAGCAGTACTTC,CASSQIGQGEGYEQYF
-,-,TRBJ2-5,TRBV5-4,TGTGCCAGCAGCTTGGGCGCTGCCCTCCAAGAGACCCAGTACTTC,CASSLGAALQETQYF
-,-,TRBJ2-2,TRBV30,TGTGCCTGGAGTGTAAGGGGCGGGGAGCTGTTTTTT,CAWSVRGGELFF
-,-,TRBJ1-1,TRBV10-2,TGCGCCAGCAGTGGGGGACCGCTCCGGGTAGCTTTCTTT,CASSGGPLRVAFF
TRBD2,-,TRBJ2-7,TRBV7-8,TGTGCCAGCAGCCATCGAGCGGGAGTGGGCCACGAGCAGTACTTC,CASSHRAGVGHEQYF
-,-,TRBJ2-1,TRBV7-6,TGTGCCAGCAGCCCCGCGGTGGTATTCGGAGGCTCTTCGAGGGGAGATGAGCAGTTCTTC,CASSPAVVFGGSSRGDEQFF